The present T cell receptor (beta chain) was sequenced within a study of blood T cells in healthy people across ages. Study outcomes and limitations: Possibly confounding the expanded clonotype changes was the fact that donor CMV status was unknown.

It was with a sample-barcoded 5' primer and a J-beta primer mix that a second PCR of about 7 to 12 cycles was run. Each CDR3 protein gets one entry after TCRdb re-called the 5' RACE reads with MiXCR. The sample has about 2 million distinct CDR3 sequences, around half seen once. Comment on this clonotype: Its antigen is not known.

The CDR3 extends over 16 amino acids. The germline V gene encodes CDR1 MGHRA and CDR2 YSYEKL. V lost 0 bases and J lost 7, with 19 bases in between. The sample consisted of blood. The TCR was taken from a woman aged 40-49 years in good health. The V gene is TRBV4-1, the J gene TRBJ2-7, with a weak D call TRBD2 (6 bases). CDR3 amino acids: CASSQDWAGEVNEQYF. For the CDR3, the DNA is TGCGCCAGCAGCCAAGATTGGGCCGGGGAGGTGAATGAGCAGTACTTC.